The TCR beta chain described here comes from a study of blood T cell repertoires in COVID-19. Across the study: Acute and convalescent COVID-19 specimens originated in the United States, Italy and Spain.

Donors were grouped by their self-reported clinical history. The data were produced by immunoSEQ multiplex PCR, yet TCRdb's version contains in-frame clones alone and is incomplete. The sample has hundreds of thousands of clones; about 91% are singletons. The sequence came from a woman between 18 and 29 years old who had recovered from COVID-19. Source material: PBMCs or T cells enriched from blood (not recorded which).

The CDR3 sequence is CASSYGGGAGEKLFF. CDR3 in DNA: TGTGCCAGCAGTTACGGTGGGGGGGCAGGTGAAAAACTGTTTTTT. V is TRBV6-5 and J is TRBJ1-4; a weak D match, TRBD1 (6 bases). The CDR3 is 15 amino acids. Germline V gene sequence: CDR1 MNHEY, CDR2 SVGAGI. V lost 2 bases to trimming and J lost 7 bases, with 14 bases between them.